Presented here are 15 T cell receptor beta chains from one specimen sequenced in a study of radiotherapy plus CTLA-4 blockade in lung cancer. Sequencing used immunoSEQ multiplex PCR; TCRdb keeps in-frame clones, though not all of them. The sample lists 110,000 or so clones; about four fifths were seen once. The material sequenced was peripheral blood, taken from a patient treated with radiotherapy plus ipilimumab. The origin of the receptors is a human donor with non-small cell lung cancer who had a partial response to radiotherapy plus ipilimumab.

This sequence joins TRBV5-8 and TRBJ1-3; D unclear. Germline CDR1 reads SGHTS; CDR2 reads YDEGEE. Trimming removed 0 bases at V and 2 bases at J, with 9 bases between. This CDR3 has 15 amino acids. The DNA for the CDR3 is TGTGCCAGCAGCTTGGCCCATGAGACTGGAAACACCATATATTTT. Translated, it gives CASSLAHETGNTIYF.

The genes are TRBV18 and TRBJ2-3; the D gene is possibly TRBD1 (5 bases). V was clipped by 3 bases and J by 1 base, with 11 bases between them. The CDR3 consists of 15 residues. CDR1 is KGHSH, CDR2 LQKENI, per germline. CDR3 DNA: TGTGCCAGCTCACCGGGGCAGGGCCGCACAGATACGCAGTATTTT. This codes for CASSPGQGRTDTQYF.

The chain couples TRBV30 to TRBJ2-7; 14 positions match TRBD2. The CDR3 is 17 amino acids. The V gene's germline CDR1 is GTSNPN and CDR2 SVGIG (reference sequence). V gave up 1 base and J gave up 5 bases; unmatched junction bases: 10. Here the CDR3 DNA reads TGTGCCTGGAGTGCAACGCGGACTAGCGGGAGGATCGACGAGCAGTACGTC. It yields the protein CAWSATRTSGRIDEQYV.

The V call is TRBV27, the J call TRBJ1-6; D is perhaps TRBD1 (6 bases). Germline V gene lookup returns CDR1 MNHEY and CDR2 SMNVEV (reference sequence). V was shortened by 3 bases and J by 11 bases, with 11 bases between the two germline ends. The CDR3 consists of 13 residues. Here the CDR3 reads CASSFKGEAPLHF. DNA for the CDR3: TGTGCCAGCAGTTTTAAGGGGGAAGCACCCCTCCACTTT.

The J gene is TRBJ1-4, the V gene TRBV5-4; the match to TRBD1 covers 7 bases. The ends lost 1 base at V and 1 base at J; junction bases unmatched: 4. The CDR3 loop spans 16 amino acids. Looked up from germline, CDR1 is SGHNT and CDR2 is YYREEE (reference sequence). CDR3 coding DNA: TGTGCCAGCAGCTTGAGACAGGGAATAACTAATGAAAAACTGTTTTTT. It specifies CASSLRQGITNEKLFF. Combining the CDR3 with reference TRBV5-4 and TRBJ1-4 gives the whole variable domain ETGVTQSPTHLIKTRGQQVTLRCSSQSGHNTVSWYQQALGQGPQFIFQYYREEENGRGNFPPRFSGLQFPNYSSELNVNALELDDSALYLCASSLRQGITNEKLFFGSGTQLSVL.

This chain connects TRBV6-4 to TRBJ2-3; tentative D call: TRBD2 (6 bases). V was pared by 5 bases and J by 6 bases, with 12 bases between. Germline CDR1 MRHNA, CDR2 SNTAGT. The CDR3 is 13 amino acids. The CDR3 coding sequence is TGTGCCAGCAGTCCAAGTCTAGCGGATACGCAGTATTTT. Amino acid sequence: CASSPSLADTQYF.

The chain recombines TRBV28 with TRBJ2-1; TRBD2 matches 10 bases. V dropped 4 bases and J dropped 2; count of bases not matched to a gene: 5. There are 16 residues in the CDR3. CDR1 is MDHEN and CDR2 is SYDVKM in the germline V gene. The CDR3 reads CASSSFSGGPYNEQFF. The CDR3, as DNA: TGTGCCAGCAGTTCGTTTAGCGGGGGGCCCTACAATGAGCAGTTCTTC.

This sequence joins TRBV28 and TRBJ1-1, with TRBD1 identical over 7 bases. Germline assignment: CDR1 MDHEN and CDR2 SYDVKM. This CDR3 comprises 13 residues. V was pared by 6 bases and J by 10 bases, with 11 bases of the junction left unmatched. The CDR3 reads CASSLPLSGGAFF. The CDR3 bases are TGTGCCAGCAGCTTGCCCCTGTCAGGGGGAGCTTTCTTT.

V usage is TRBV6-4 and J usage is TRBJ2-1; no clear D. Germline CDR1 is MRHNA and CDR2 is SNTAGT. The length of the CDR3 is 13 residues. Trimming pared 0 bases from V and 10 bases from J, leaving 10 bases between. In DNA, the CDR3 is TGTGCCAGCAGTGACTCGAAAGCTGCAGAGCAGTTCTTC. Protein product: CASSDSKAAEQFF.

Of note for this clone: One end of the junction is discordant with germline, which a read error may explain. This sequence joins TRBV4-1 and TRBJ1-3; 7 positions agree with TRBD1. Germline assignment: CDR1 MGHRA and CDR2 YSYEKL. CDR3 length equals 13 residues. The DNA of the CDR3 is TGTGCCAGCAGAGAGGGGGCAGGGAACACCATATATTTT. Amino acids: CASREGAGNTIYF.

This clone was observed a handful of times. The rearrangement uses TRBV30 and TRBJ1-6; 10 bases align to TRBD1. CDR1 is GTSNPN and CDR2 is SVGIG in the germline V gene (reference sequence). This CDR3 contains 16 residues. The ends lost 2 bases at V and 7 bases at J; junction bases unmatched: 8. CDR3 nucleotides: TGTGCCTGGAGTCCATCGATGGGACAGGGGAATTCACCCCTCCACTTT. Translating it yields CAWSPSMGQGNSPLHF.

The chain uses TRBV11-2 and TRBJ2-1; perhaps TRBD1 as D (6 bases). This CDR3 spans 15 amino acids. Germline CDR1 is SGHAT and CDR2 is FQNNGV. Trimming pared 6 bases from V and 5 bases from J, leaving 17 bases between. The CDR3 region has the DNA TGTGCCAGCAGACAAAGGACAGAGTCGCACAATGAGCAGTTCTTC. Translating it yields CASRQRTESHNEQFF.

The rearrangement uses TRBV25-1 and TRBJ1-1, with D maybe TRBD1 (5 bases). CDR1 and CDR2 from the germline V gene are MGHDK and SYGVNS. V was pared by 5 bases and J by 4 bases, with 5 bases between. The CDR3 length is 11 residues. This CDR3 is CASSTGTEAFF. CDR3 in DNA: TGTGCCAGCAGTACAGGCACTGAAGCTTTCTTT.

In its sample, this clone was seen once. The chain combines TRBV28 with TRBJ1-1; TRBD1 aligns across 9 bases. With 6 bases clipped from V and 3 bases from J, the junction kept 11 bases outside the gene matches. Germline lookup yields CDR1 MDHEN and CDR2 SYDVKM. This CDR3 has 16 residues. CDR3 sequence (DNA): TGTGCCAGCAGGCCTACAGGGGGCCTAAGGGACACTGAAGCTTTCTTT. Its translation: CASRPTGGLRDTEAFF.

This clone was counted between two and nine times. The gene calls are TRBV10-3 and TRBJ1-2; D may be TRBD1 (6 bases). CDR1 is ENHRY and CDR2 is SYGVKD in the germline V gene. V was pared by 3 bases and J by 2 bases, with 19 bases between. This CDR3 has 17 amino acids. CDR3 DNA: TGTGCCATCAGTGATGGAAGAGGGCAGGGGAGAAACTATGGCTACACCTTC. As protein: CAISDGRGQGRNYGYTF.